What follows are 20 T cell receptor beta chains derived from one specimen sequenced in a study of CD8 T cells in Susac syndrome. Random hexamers were used to reverse transcribe an amount of about 0.45 to 1 ug RNA. TCRdb re-analysed the immunoSEQ multiplex PCR reads in MiXCR, keeping a single row per CDR3 protein. The table shows about 60,000 distinct CDR3 sequences, with roughly 94% occurring only once. Sequenced sample: CD8+ T cells from PBMCs. These receptors were collected from a human donor with multiple sclerosis.

The V gene is TRBV28, the J gene TRBJ1-5; D gene unclear. The CDR3 length is 13 residues. Deletions cut 5 bases from V and 1 base from J, with 6 bases between. The germline V gene encodes CDR1 MDHEN and CDR2 SYDVKM. The CDR3 protein is CASSPDSNQPQHF. In DNA form, the CDR3 reads TGTGCCAGCAGTCCTGACAGCAATCAGCCCCAGCATTTT.

Here the CDR3 DNA reads TGTGCCAGCACGAGGTTCAATGAGCAGTTCTTC. This encodes CASTRFNEQFF. V is TRBV27 and J is TRBJ2-1; D gene ambiguous. CDR1 MNHEY and CDR2 SMNVEV come from the germline V gene (reference sequence). Trimming took off 7 bases at V and 6 bases at J, with 7 bases between the two ends. CDR3 length: 11 residues.

This clonotype was seen once. This rearrangement joins TRBV20-1 to TRBJ2-4; D gene unclear. This CDR3 region has 17 residues. CDR1 is DFQATT, CDR2 SNEGSKA, per germline (reference sequence). The V gene lost 3 bases and the J gene lost 1 base, with 19 bases spanning the gap. This chain's CDR3 is CSARDPTYPLAKNIQYF. The DNA for the CDR3 is TGCAGTGCTAGGGACCCGACTTATCCACTGGCCAAAAACATTCAGTACTTC.

This clonotype was counted only a few times. This rearrangement joins TRBV6-1 to TRBJ1-2; D call uncertain. Trimming left V 3 bases short and J 4 bases short, with 15 bases between. This CDR3 spans 15 amino acids. CDR1 and CDR2 (germline): MNHNS, SASEGT. CDR3 protein: CASSDPVSASYGYTF. The CDR3 DNA sequence: TGTGCCAGCAGTGACCCCGTATCGGCTAGCTATGGCTACACCTTC.

This chain uses TRBV29-1 with TRBJ2-7, with a tentative D call TRBD2 (5 bases). Germline CDR1 is SQVTM and CDR2 is ANQGSEA. This CDR3 has 13 amino acids. Trimming took 6 bases from V and 0 from J, leaving 12 bases between them. CDR3 loop: CSVDTEDSYEQYF. CDR3 DNA sequence: TGCAGCGTCGATACGGAGGACTCCTACGAGCAGTACTTC.

The chain joins TRBV27 to TRBJ2-1; no reliable D call. The germline V gene encodes CDR1 MNHEY and CDR2 SMNVEV (reference sequence). Trimming pared 7 bases from V and 6 bases from J, leaving 13 bases between. The CDR3 contains 13 residues. In DNA, the CDR3 is TGTGCCAGCACCATCCTGTATGGCAATGAGCAGTTCTTC. It translates to CASTILYGNEQFF.

The CDR3 nucleotides are TGTGCCAGCAGCTCGCGTGACAGGACCACAGATACGCAGTATTTT. This translates into CASSSRDRTTDTQYF. The gene calls are TRBV7-9 and TRBJ2-3; the D gene is possibly TRBD1 (6 bases). The CDR3 runs to 15 residues. V lost 4 bases, J lost 2 bases, and 13 bases lay in between. CDR1 SEHNR and CDR2 FQNEAQ come from the germline V gene (reference sequence).

The chain uses TRBV7-2 and TRBJ1-1; D is possibly TRBD1 (6 bases). The CDR3 extends over 16 amino acids. Deletions cut 1 base from V and 6 bases from J, with 18 bases between. Germline assignment: CDR1 SGHTA and CDR2 FQGNSA. CDR3 DNA sequence: TGTGCCAGCAGCTTAGAGTTAGTTGCGGGGGCTTCTGAAGCTTTCTTT. This codes for CASSLELVAGASEAFF.

V is TRBV7-9 and J is TRBJ1-2; D uncertain. This CDR3 has 15 amino acids. V was cut by 5 bases and J by 3 bases, with 16 bases left in between. Germline-derived CDR1 and CDR2 are SEHNR and FQNEAQ (reference sequence). CDR3 nucleotide sequence: TGTGCCAGCAGCAAAGACGTTGGATTGGACTATGGCTACACCTTC. It encodes CASSKDVGLDYGYTF.

The chain recombines TRBV29-1 with TRBJ1-2; 8 bases fit TRBD1. V dropped 2 bases and J dropped 7; count of bases not matched to a gene: 12. The germline V gene encodes CDR1 SQVTM and CDR2 ANQGSEA. The CDR3 contains 15 residues. The CDR3 loop is CSVEPGQDRRVGYTF. The CDR3 region has the DNA TGCAGCGTTGAACCGGGACAGGACCGGCGGGTTGGCTACACCTTC.

The V call is TRBV7-2, the J call TRBJ2-7; TRBD2 agrees at 10 bases. Trimming cost V 3 bases and J 3 bases; bases outside gene matches: 5. The CDR3 is made up of 15 amino acids. Germline V lookup: CDR1 SGHTA, CDR2 FQGNSA. The CDR3 is CASSLGAGGYYEQYF. The CDR3, as DNA: TGTGCCAGCAGCTTGGGAGCGGGAGGGTACTACGAGCAGTACTTC.

This clonotype has only one observation. The chain couples TRBV5-6 to TRBJ2-1; the D call may be TRBD1 or TRBD2 (5 bases each). The germline CDR1 and CDR2 sequences are SGHDT and YYEEEE. This CDR3 region has 12 residues. V dropped 2 bases and J dropped 8 bases, with 8 bases sitting between them. CDR3 sequence reads: CASSFMGDEQFF. Here the CDR3 DNA reads TGTGCCAGCAGCTTTATGGGGGATGAGCAGTTCTTC.

J is TRBJ2-2 and V is TRBV12-3 or TRBV12-4; TRBD1 agrees at 7 bases. This CDR3 has 14 amino acids. Germline trimming cut 10 bases from V and 1 base from J; bases unmatched to any gene: 6. The CDR3 bases are TGTGCCACCGAGAGGACAGGGAACACCGGGGAGCTGTTTTTT. It codes for CATERTGNTGELFF.

The chain couples TRBV30 to TRBJ1-2; 8 bases map to TRBD1. Germline loops: CDR1 GTSNPN, CDR2 SVGIG (reference sequence). J gave up 4 bases and V 3 bases, and 1 base lay outside the gene matches. CDR3 length: 12 amino acids. This CDR3 is CAWRGQAYGYTF. In nucleotides, the CDR3 is TGTGCCTGGAGGGGACAGGCCTATGGCTACACCTTC.

The chain recombines TRBV15 with TRBJ1-1, with 7 bases fitting TRBD1. CDR1 LNHNV and CDR2 YYDKDF come from the germline V gene (reference sequence). J gave up 4 bases and V 5 bases, and 7 bases lay outside the gene matches. The CDR3 sequence is 14 residues long. The CDR3 is CATSEEGAATEAFF. CDR3 sequence (DNA): TGTGCCACCAGCGAGGAGGGGGCTGCCACTGAAGCTTTCTTT.

This chain links TRBV27 with TRBJ2-1; D is undetermined. The CDR3 is made up of 12 amino acids. Germline V gene lookup returns CDR1 MNHEY and CDR2 SMNVEV (reference sequence). Trimming removed 1 base at V and 6 bases at J, with 4 bases between. This chain's CDR3 is CASSLLGNEQFF. In DNA, the CDR3 is TGTGCCAGCAGTTTATTAGGCAATGAGCAGTTCTTC.

The rearrangement joins TRBV9 to TRBJ2-1; 8 positions match TRBD2. The CDR3 runs 12 residues. After removal of 3 bases from V and 10 bases from J, the junction contained 3 bases not matched to a gene. Germline V CDR1 and CDR2: SGDLS, YYNGEE. The CDR3 here is CASSGGRNEQFF. DNA of the CDR3: TGTGCCAGCAGCGGCGGGAGGAACGAGCAGTTCTTC. The full variable domain, completed using reference TRBV9 and TRBJ2-1, is DSGVTQTPKHLITATGQRVTLRCSPRSGDLSVYWYQQSLDQGLQFLIQYYNGEERAKGNILERFSAQQFPDLHSELNLSSLELGDSALYFCASSGGRNEQFFGPGTRLTVL.

The chain couples TRBV9 to TRBJ1-2; tentative D call: TRBD1 (5 bases). The germline V gene has CDR1 SGDLS and CDR2 YYNGEE. The CDR3 runs to 15 residues. Trimming stripped 3 bases from V and 8 bases from J, with 20 bases between. The CDR3 DNA is TGTGCCAGCAGCGGAGGTCCCAGCGGGGGAGGCGGCTACACCTTC. Amino acids: CASSGGPSGGGGYTF.

The chain recombines TRBV15 with TRBJ2-5; possible D gene TRBD1, 5 bases. Deletions cut 1 base from V and 1 base from J, with 13 bases between. The germline gives CDR1 LNHNV, CDR2 YYDKDF (reference sequence). CDR3 size: 16 residues. The CDR3 bases are TGTGCCACCAGCAGAGTACCAAGGGGTTTCCAAGAGACCCAGTACTTC. It encodes CATSRVPRGFQETQYF.

The rearrangement links TRBV6-5 to TRBJ2-7; 7 nucleotides align to TRBD1. The CDR3 contains 14 residues. V was clipped by 6 bases and J by 3 bases; unmatched bases: 8. Looked up from germline, CDR1 is MNHEY and CDR2 is SVGAGI. CDR3 loop: CASSLTGSLYEQYF. The CDR3 DNA reads as TGTGCCAGCAGCTTGACAGGGTCCCTCTACGAGCAGTACTTC.